This T cell receptor (beta chain) was found in a study of post-analysis software for immune sequencing data. The study's findings and limits: The five TRBV segments detected at higher frequency in patients than in controls included TRBV5-6, TRBV5-1 and TRBV20-1.

The sample holds a few counts of this clonotype. Antigen unknown. The CDR3 covers 17 residues. Germline values: CDR1 LGHNA, CDR2 YSLEER. The V end lost 0 bases, the J end lost 0 bases, and 15 bases lay between the germline ends. Incorporated into the TCR beta cDNA libraries were unique molecular identifiers, which served to reduce PCR and sequencing biases. TCRdb re-called the PCR reads through MiXCR, storing one row per CDR3 protein. The table lists approximately 360,000 distinct CDR3 sequences, roughly 35% of them singletons. This rearrangement joins TRBV4-3 to TRBJ2-7; the D is unclear. The receptor comes from a girl aged 10 to 17 with multiple sclerosis. The specimen sequenced was blood. CDR3 in amino acids: CASSQDSFGRTSYEQYF. DNA for the CDR3: TGCGCCAGCAGCCAAGATTCGTTCGGCAGGACCTCCTACGAGCAGTACTTC.